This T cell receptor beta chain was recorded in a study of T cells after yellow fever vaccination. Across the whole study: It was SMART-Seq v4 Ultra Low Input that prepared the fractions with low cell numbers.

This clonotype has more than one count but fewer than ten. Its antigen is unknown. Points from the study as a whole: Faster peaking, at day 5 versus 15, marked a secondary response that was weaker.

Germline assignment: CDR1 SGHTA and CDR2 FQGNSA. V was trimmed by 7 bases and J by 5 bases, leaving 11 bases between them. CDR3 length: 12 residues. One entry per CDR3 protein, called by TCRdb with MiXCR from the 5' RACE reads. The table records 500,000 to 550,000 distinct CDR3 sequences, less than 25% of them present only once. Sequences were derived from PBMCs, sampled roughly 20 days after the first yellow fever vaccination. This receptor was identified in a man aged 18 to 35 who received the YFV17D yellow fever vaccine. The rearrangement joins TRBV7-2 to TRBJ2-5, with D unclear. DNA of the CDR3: TGTGCCAGCAATCGGTGGGGTGAGACCCAGTACTTC. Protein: CASNRWGETQYF.